A single sample gave rise to the 9 T cell receptor beta chains below, sequenced in a study of PD-L1 blockade in urothelial cancer listed by TCRdb under 2017. The label giving this sample's time point can be read as: pretreatment peripheral blood. The library was prepared using the immunoSEQ multiplex PCR assay. What TCRdb holds here is the immuneACCESS table cut down to in-frame rearrangements. Part of the clones is not present; checked against another copy, under half of the missing clones reflect an unresolved V gene, and the others are unexplained. The sample has about 87,000 clones on record, less than 90% of them singletons. Around 2% of the sample is in the top ten clones. The sample consisted of PBMCs, taken around atezolizumab (anti-PD-L1) treatment. These receptors were taken from a man aged 55 to 70 with urothelial cancer.

The V call is TRBV5-4, the J call TRBJ2-5, with 8 bases aligning to TRBD1. Looked up from germline, CDR1 is SGHNT and CDR2 is YYREEE (reference sequence). The junction had 14 bases not matched to a gene; V was cut back by 2 bases and J by 5 bases. CDR3 size: 17 residues. The CDR3 spells CASSFKYRQGPFETQYF. The CDR3 nucleotides are TGTGCCAGCAGCTTTAAATACCGACAGGGGCCTTTTGAGACCCAGTACTTC.

The rearrangement links TRBV5-1 to TRBJ2-3; 8 nucleotides agree with TRBD1. The J segment lost 1 base and the V segment lost 4 bases, leaving 8 bases of the junction unmatched. This CDR3 is 16 amino acids long. CDR1 SGHRS and CDR2 YFSETQ come from the germline V gene. This CDR3 is CASSRQGNLGTDTQYF. CDR3 in DNA: TGCGCCAGCAGCCGACAGGGGAATCTTGGCACAGATACGCAGTATTTT.

The chain has TRBV2 and TRBJ1-2; D unclear. CDR3 length equals 11 residues. In germline, CDR1 is SNHLY, CDR2 FYNNEI. Trimming cost V 6 bases and J 10 bases, with 12 bases left between them. CDR3 nucleotides: TGTGCCAGCAGGGCGACACTGGACTACACCTTC. It specifies CASRATLDYTF.

The V and J genes are TRBV10-2 and TRBJ1-5, with D possibly TRBD1 on 6 matching bases. The V gene's germline CDR1 is WSHSY and CDR2 SAAADI. The V end was cut by 3 bases, the J end by 0 bases, with 12 bases between. The CDR3 sequence is 16 residues long. The CDR3 sequence: CASSDGQLHSNQPQHF. The CDR3 DNA reads TGCGCCAGCAGTGACGGACAGTTACATAGCAATCAGCCCCAGCATTTT.

The chain is built from TRBV5-1 and TRBJ1-4; 12 nucleotides line up with TRBD1. Germline CDR1 and CDR2: SGHRS and YFSETQ. J lost 7 bases, V lost 6 bases, and 4 bases had no gene match. CDR3 length: 14 residues. Here the CDR3 reads CASNPGQGAEKLFF. The CDR3, as DNA: TGCGCCAGCAACCCGGGACAGGGGGCTGAAAAACTGTTTTTT.

This chain connects TRBV28 to TRBJ2-1; D is ambiguous. Trimming left V 6 bases short and J 0 bases short, with 12 bases between. The CDR3 runs 15 residues. Per germline, CDR1 MDHEN and CDR2 SYDVKM. For the CDR3, the DNA is TGTGCCAGCAGCTCCCCCCCGAGCTCCTACAATGAGCAGTTCTTC. Protein sequence: CASSSPPSSYNEQFF.

V and J are TRBV29-1 and TRBJ2-1; 7 bases fit TRBD2. The germline V gene has CDR1 SQVTM and CDR2 ANQGSEA. The CDR3 totals 11 residues. CDR3 DNA sequence: TGCACCGGGGGGACCTACAATGAGCAGTTCTTC. Amino acids: CTGGTYNEQFF.

This chain joins TRBV19 and TRBJ2-2; 11 bases line up with TRBD2. Germline CDR1 LNHDA, CDR2 SQIVND (reference sequence). J was trimmed by 6 bases and V by 6 bases; bases with no gene match: 9. This CDR3 comprises 16 residues. CDR3 nucleotide sequence: TGTGCCAGTAGCCGAACTAGCGGGAGTGGGGCCGGGGAGCTGTTTTTT. The encoded protein is CASSRTSGSGAGELFF.

The chain employs TRBV14 and TRBJ1-1, with a weak D call TRBD1 (5 bases). The CDR3 sequence is 16 residues long. The V gene's germline CDR1 is SGHDN and CDR2 FVKESK. The germline V and J ends were trimmed by 1 base and 0 bases, with 12 bases remaining between them. The CDR3 DNA sequence: TGTGCCAGCAGCCAAGGAAAGGGGCGCATGAACACTGAAGCTTTCTTT. Protein product: CASSQGKGRMNTEAFF.